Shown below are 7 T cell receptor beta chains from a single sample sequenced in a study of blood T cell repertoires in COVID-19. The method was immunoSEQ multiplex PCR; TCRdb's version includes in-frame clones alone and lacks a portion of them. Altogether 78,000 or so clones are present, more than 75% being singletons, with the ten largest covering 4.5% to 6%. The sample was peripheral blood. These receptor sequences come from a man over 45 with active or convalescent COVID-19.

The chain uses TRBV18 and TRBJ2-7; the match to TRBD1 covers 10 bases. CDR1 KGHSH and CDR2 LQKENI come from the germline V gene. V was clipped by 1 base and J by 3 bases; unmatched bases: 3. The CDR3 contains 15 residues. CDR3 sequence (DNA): TGTGCCAGCTCACCACAGGGACAGGGGCTCTACGAGCAGTACTTC. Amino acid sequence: CASSPQGQGLYEQYF.

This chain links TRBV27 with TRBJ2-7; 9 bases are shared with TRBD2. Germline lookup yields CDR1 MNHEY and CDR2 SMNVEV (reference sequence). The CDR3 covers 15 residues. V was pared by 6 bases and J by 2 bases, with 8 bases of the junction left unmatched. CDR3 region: CASSRLAGAAYEQYF. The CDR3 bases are TGTGCCAGCAGCCGCTTAGCGGGGGCCGCCTACGAGCAGTACTTC.

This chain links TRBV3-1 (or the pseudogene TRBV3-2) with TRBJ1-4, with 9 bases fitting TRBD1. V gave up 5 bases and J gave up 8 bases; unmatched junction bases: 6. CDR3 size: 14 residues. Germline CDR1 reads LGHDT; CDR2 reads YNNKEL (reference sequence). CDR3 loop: CASSKGQGREKLFF. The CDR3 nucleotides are TGTGCCAGCAGCAAGGGACAGGGCAGAGAAAAACTGTTTTTT.

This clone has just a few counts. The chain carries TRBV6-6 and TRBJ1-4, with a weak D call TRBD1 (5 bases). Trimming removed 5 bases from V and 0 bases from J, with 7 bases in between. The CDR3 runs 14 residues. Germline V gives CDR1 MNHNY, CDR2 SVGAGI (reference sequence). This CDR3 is CASSRQSTNEKLFF. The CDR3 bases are TGTGCCAGCAGTAGACAGTCAACTAATGAAAAACTGTTTTTT.

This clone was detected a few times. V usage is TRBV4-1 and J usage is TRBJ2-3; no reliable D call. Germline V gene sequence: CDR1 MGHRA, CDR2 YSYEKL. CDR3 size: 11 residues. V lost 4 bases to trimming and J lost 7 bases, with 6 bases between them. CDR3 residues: CASSRSYTQYF. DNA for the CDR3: TGCGCCAGCAGCCGTTCGTATACGCAGTATTTT.

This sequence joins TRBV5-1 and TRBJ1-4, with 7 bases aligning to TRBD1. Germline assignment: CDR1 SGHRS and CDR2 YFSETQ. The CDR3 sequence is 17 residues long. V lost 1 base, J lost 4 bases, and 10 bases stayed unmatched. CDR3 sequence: CASSLFAGGSVNEKLFF. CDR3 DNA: TGCGCCAGCAGCTTGTTTGCAGGGGGGTCAGTTAATGAAAAACTGTTTTTT.

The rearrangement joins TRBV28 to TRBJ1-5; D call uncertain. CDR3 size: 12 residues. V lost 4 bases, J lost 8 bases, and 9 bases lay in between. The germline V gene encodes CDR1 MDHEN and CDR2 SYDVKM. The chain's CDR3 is CASSSGGEPQHF. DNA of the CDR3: TGTGCCAGCAGTTCCGGTGGAGAGCCCCAGCATTTT. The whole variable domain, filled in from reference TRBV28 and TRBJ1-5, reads DVKVTQSSRYLVKRTGEKVFLECVQDMDHENMFWYRQDPGLGLRLIYFSYDVKMKEKGDIPEGYSVSREKKERFSLILESASTNQTSMYLCASSSGGEPQHFGDGTRLSIL.